The clone carrying this TCR beta chain was seen only once. What it binds is unknown. V was pared by 4 bases and J by 4 bases, with 10 bases between. The length of the CDR3 is 13 residues. The germline gives CDR1 MNHEY, CDR2 SMNVEV (reference sequence). These data come from a study of cytotoxic CD8 clonotypes in ibrutinib-treated CLL. About the study: Outcomes included around 24 partial and 2 complete responses; after median about 5.5 years, 14 stayed remitted and 12 progressed. Response samples were obtained once patients had received a median roughly 11 months of treatment, range 6 to 36.

Whole-study findings and limits: Baseline values of clonality outstripped age-matched healthy donors and followed circulating CD8+ T-cell counts.

The repertoire was sequenced with immunoSEQ multiplex PCR; TCRdb's copy has only in-frame clones and lacks some. The sample has 65,000 to 85,000 clones; 90% are singletons. The receptor was derived from a human donor with chronic lymphocytic leukemia. The chain couples TRBV27 to TRBJ2-5; D may match TRBD1 or TRBD2 (5 bases each). This specimen was PBMCs, taken after 12 months of ibrutinib treatment. In DNA form, the CDR3 reads TGTGCCAGCAGTTATCGGGGACGAGAGACCCAGTACTTC. It encodes CASSYRGRETQYF.